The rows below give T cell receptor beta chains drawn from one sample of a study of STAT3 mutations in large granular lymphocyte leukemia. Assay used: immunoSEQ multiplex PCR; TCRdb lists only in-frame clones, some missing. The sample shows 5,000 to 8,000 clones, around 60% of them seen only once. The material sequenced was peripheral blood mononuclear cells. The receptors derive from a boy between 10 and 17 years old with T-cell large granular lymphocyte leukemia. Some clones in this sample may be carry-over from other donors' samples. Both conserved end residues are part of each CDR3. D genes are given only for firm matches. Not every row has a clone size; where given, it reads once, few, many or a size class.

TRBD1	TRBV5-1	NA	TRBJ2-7	CASSTGTGGGYEQYF	TGCGCCAGCAGCACCGGGACAGGGGGCGGGTACGAGCAGTACTTC
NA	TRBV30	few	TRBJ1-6	CAWRAVLGSPLHF	TGTGCCTGGAGAGCGGTTTTGGGGTCACCCCTCCACTTT
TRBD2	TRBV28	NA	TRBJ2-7	CASSPGLAGVLEQYF	TGTGCCAGCAGCCCCGGGCTAGCGGGAGTCCTCGAGCAGTACTTC
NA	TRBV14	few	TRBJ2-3	CASSQEADGTQYF	TGTGCCAGCAGCCAAGAGGCGGATGGTACGCAGTATTTT
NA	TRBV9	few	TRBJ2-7	CASSVHPGLGEQYF	TGTGCCAGCAGCGTCCATCCAGGGCTCGGCGAGCAGTACTTC
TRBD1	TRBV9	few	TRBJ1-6	CASSASGTGSSPLHF	TGTGCCAGCAGCGCTTCCGGGACAGGGAGTTCACCCCTCCACTTT
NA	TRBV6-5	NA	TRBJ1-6	CASSYLDPHSPLHF	TGTGCCAGCAGTTACTTGGACCCTCATTCACCCCTCCACTTT
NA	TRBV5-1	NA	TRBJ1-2	CASSRGGYGYTF	TGCGCCAGCAGCCGGGGGGGCTATGGCTACACCTTC
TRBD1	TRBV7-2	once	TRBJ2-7	CASSWDRDYEQYF	TGTGCCAGCAGCTGGGACAGGGACTACGAGCAGTACTTC
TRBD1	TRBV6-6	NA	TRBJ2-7	CASSGQAIEQYF	TGTGCCAGCAGTGGACAGGCCATCGAGCAGTACTTC
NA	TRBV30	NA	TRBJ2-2	CASSRLNTGELFF	TGTGCCTCGTCCCGACTGAACACCGGGGAGCTGTTTTTT
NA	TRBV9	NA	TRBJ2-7	CASSVGGGPYEQYF	TGTGCCAGCAGCGTAGGTGGGGGTCCCTACGAGCAGTACTTC
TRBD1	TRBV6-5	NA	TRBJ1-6	CASSPGTENSPLHF	TGTGCCAGCAGTCCCGGGACAGAAAATTCACCCCTCCACTTT
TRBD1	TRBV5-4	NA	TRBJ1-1	CASSNLDRGTEAFF	TGTGCCAGCAGCAACCTGGACAGGGGAACTGAAGCTTTCTTT
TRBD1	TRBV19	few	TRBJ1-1	CASSSPGQGMVEAFF	TGTGCCAGTAGTAGTCCGGGACAGGGTATGGTTGAAGCTTTCTTT
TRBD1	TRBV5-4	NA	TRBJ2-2	CASSWGVTGVGTGELFF	TGTGCCAGCAGCTGGGGAGTGACAGGGGTTGGCACCGGGGAGCTGTTTTTT
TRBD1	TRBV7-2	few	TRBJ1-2	CASVGQGARGYTF	TGTGCCAGCGTAGGACAGGGGGCTCGTGGCTACACCTTC
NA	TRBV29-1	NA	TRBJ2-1	CSVLTYNEQFF	TGCAGCGTCCTGACCTACAATGAGCAGTTCTTC
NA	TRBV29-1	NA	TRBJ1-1	CSVGGTVNTEAFF	TGCAGCGTTGGTGGAACAGTGAACACTGAAGCTTTCTTT
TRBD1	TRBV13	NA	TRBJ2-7	CASSSRGSLSYEQYF	TGTGCCAGCAGCTCCAGGGGGTCTCTGTCCTACGAGCAGTACTTC
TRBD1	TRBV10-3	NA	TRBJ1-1	CAISLDRAANTEAFF	TGTGCCATCAGCCTAGACAGGGCAGCAAACACTGAAGCTTTCTTT
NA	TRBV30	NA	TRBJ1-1	CAWSPEVEAFF	TGTGCCTGGTCTCCGGAGGTTGAAGCTTTCTTT
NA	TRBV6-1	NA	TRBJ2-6	CASSDLGGSGANVLTF	TGTGCCAGCAGTGATTTAGGGGGGTCTGGGGCCAACGTCCTGACTTTC
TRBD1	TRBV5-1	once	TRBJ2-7	CASSLTGTGIYEQYF	TGCGCCAGCAGCTTGACCGGGACAGGGATCTACGAGCAGTACTTC
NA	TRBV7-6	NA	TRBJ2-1	CASSSPPTQGSNEQFF	TGTGCCAGCAGCTCTCCACCGACACAGGGCAGCAATGAGCAGTTCTTC
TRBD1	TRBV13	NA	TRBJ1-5	CASGQGGNQPQHF	TGTGCCAGCGGACAGGGGGGCAATCAGCCCCAGCATTTT
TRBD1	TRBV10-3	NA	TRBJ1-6	CASRGDSPLHF	TGTGCCAGCAGGGGGGATTCACCCCTCCACTTT
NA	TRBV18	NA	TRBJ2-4	CASSPRGDIQYF	TGTGCCAGCTCACCACGGGGGGACATTCAGTACTTC
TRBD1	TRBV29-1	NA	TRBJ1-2	CSVEWTGNYGYTF	TGCAGCGTTGAGTGGACAGGCAACTATGGCTACACCTTC
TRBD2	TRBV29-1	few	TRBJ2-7	CSVEPGLAGGLYEQYF	TGCAGCGTCGAACCGGGACTAGCGGGGGGCCTCTACGAGCAGTACTTC
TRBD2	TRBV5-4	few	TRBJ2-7	CASSPYRTSGYSYEQYF	TGTGCCAGCAGCCCATATCGGACTAGCGGTTATAGCTACGAGCAGTACTTC
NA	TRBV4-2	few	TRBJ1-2	CASSQDQQGGYTF	TGTGCCAGCAGCCAAGACCAGCAGGGGGGCTACACCTTC
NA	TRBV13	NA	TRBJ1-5	CASSLADNRVDVQPQHF	TGTGCCAGCAGCTTAGCCGACAACAGGGTGGATGTCCAGCCCCAGCATTTT
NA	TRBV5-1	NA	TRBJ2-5	CASSPGIPRGTQYF	TGCGCCAGCAGCCCTGGGATCCCTCGGGGGACCCAGTACTTC
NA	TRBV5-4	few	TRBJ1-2	CASSLPDYGYTF	TGTGCCAGCAGCCTCCCTGACTATGGCTACACCTTC
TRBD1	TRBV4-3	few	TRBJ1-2	CASSHLGPRDSYGYTF	TGCGCCAGCAGCCATTTAGGACCGAGGGACAGCTATGGCTACACCTTC
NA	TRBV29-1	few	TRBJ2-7	CSGTGSSYEQYF	TGCAGCGGGACTGGGAGCTCCTACGAGCAGTACTTC
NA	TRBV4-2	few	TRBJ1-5	CASSQGTANQPQHF	TGTGCCAGCAGCCAAGGGACAGCCAATCAGCCCCAGCATTTT
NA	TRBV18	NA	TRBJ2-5	CASSPLVSRVQEETQYF	TGTGCCAGCTCACCACTCGTCTCGCGGGTACAGGAGGAGACCCAGTACTTC
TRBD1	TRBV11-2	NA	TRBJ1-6	CASRSGQGSSPLHF	TGTGCCAGCAGGTCGGGACAGGGGAGTTCACCCCTCCACTTT
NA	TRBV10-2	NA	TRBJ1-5	CASGERGQPQHF	TGCGCCAGCGGGGAGAGGGGTCAGCCCCAGCATTTT
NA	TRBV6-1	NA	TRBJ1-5	CASSGQSNQPQHF	TGTGCCAGCAGTGGACAGAGCAATCAGCCCCAGCATTTT
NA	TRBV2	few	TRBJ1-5	CASSIVGQSSVKGDQPQHF	TGTGCCAGCAGTATCGTGGGGCAGTCTTCAGTGAAAGGCGATCAGCCCCAGCATTTT
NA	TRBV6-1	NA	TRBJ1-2	CASSEYTGPNYGYTF	TGTGCCAGCAGTGAATATACAGGGCCCAACTATGGCTACACCTTC
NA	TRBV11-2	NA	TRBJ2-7	CASSSVREPAYEQYF	TGTGCCAGCAGCTCGGTCCGGGAACCGGCCTACGAGCAGTACTTC
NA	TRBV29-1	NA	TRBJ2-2	CSVAGTHTGELFF	TGCAGCGTTGCAGGGACGCACACCGGGGAGCTGTTTTTT
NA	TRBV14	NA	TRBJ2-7	CASSQFEAAYEQYF	TGTGCCAGCAGCCAATTCGAGGCCGCCTACGAGCAGTACTTC
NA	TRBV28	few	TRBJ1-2	CASSPPSTGNYGYTF	TGTGCCAGCAGCCCTCCCTCCACAGGGAACTATGGCTACACCTTC
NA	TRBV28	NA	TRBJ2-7	CASSIRGAYEQYF	TGTGCCAGCAGTATCAGGGGGGCCTACGAGCAGTACTTC
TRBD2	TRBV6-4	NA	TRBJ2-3	CASSRGGEDTQYF	TGTGCCAGCAGTCGCGGGGGGGAAGATACGCAGTATTTT
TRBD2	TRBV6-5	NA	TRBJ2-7	CASSRRYLAGAEQYF	TGTGCCAGCAGCCGGCGTTACCTAGCGGGGGCCGAGCAGTACTTC
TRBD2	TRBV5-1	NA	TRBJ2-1	CASSSGQPGLAGGGDEQFF	TGCGCCAGCAGCTCGGGACAGCCGGGACTAGCGGGAGGCGGGGATGAGCAGTTCTTC
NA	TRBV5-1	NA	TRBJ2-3	CASSLDWGTDTQYF	TGCGCCAGCAGCCTGGACTGGGGCACAGATACGCAGTATTTT
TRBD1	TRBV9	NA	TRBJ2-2	CASSVDRGTANTGELFF	TGTGCCAGCAGCGTGGACAGGGGTACCGCGAACACCGGGGAGCTGTTTTTT
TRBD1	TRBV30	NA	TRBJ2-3	CAWSVGTGVTDTQYF	TGTGCCTGGAGTGTAGGGACAGGAGTCACAGATACGCAGTATTTT
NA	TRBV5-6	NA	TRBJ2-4	CASSLHDGVAKNIQYF	TGTGCCAGCAGCCTGCATGACGGAGTAGCCAAAAACATTCAGTACTTC
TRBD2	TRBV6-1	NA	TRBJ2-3	CASNSGGAKDTQYF	TGTGCCAGCAATAGCGGGGGGGCCAAAGATACGCAGTATTTT
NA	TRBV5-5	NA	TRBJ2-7	CASSLAGTRYEQYF	TGTGCCAGCAGCTTGGCCGGTACTAGATACGAGCAGTACTTC